Below are 9 T cell receptor beta chains sequenced from a single sample in a study of T cells in localized non-small cell lung cancer. Method: immunoSEQ multiplex PCR; TCRdb's copy keeps in-frame clones and lacks some. The table includes tens of thousands of clones, roughly 90% detected once. The sequencing used peripheral blood mononuclear cells, collected before any cancer treatment. These receptors came from a man aged 40 to 70 with stage III lung adenocarcinoma.

The chain uses TRBV6-5 and TRBJ2-5; D not certain. The germline V gene has CDR1 MNHEY and CDR2 SVGAGI. The V end lost 0 bases, the J end lost 6 bases, and 8 bases lay between the germline ends. This CDR3 is 13 amino acids long. The CDR3 region has the DNA TGTGCCAGCAGTTACTCGACCCGACAGACCCAGTACTTC. Translating gives CASSYSTRQTQYF.

The chain links TRBV5-1 to TRBJ1-1; no reliable D call. The CDR3 contains 14 residues. With 1 base removed from V and 0 bases from J, the gap between germline ends came to 7 bases. From germline, CDR1 is SGHRS and CDR2 YFSETQ. The CDR3 DNA reads as TGCGCCAGCAGCTTGATTGACTTGAACACTGAAGCTTTCTTT. As protein: CASSLIDLNTEAFF. Full variable domain (rest looked up from reference TRBV5-1 and TRBJ1-1): KAGVTQTPRYLIKTRGQQVTLSCSPISGHRSVSWYQQTPGQGLQFLFEYFSETQRNKGNFPGRFSGRQFSNSRSEMNVSTLELGDSALYLCASSLIDLNTEAFFGQGTRLTVV.

In its sample, this clone was seen once. The chain couples TRBV7-9 to TRBJ2-3; no firm D call. V was shortened by 2 bases and J by 5 bases, with 2 bases between the two germline ends. The CDR3 is 11 amino acids. The V gene's germline CDR1 is SEHNR and CDR2 FQNEAQ (reference sequence). The CDR3 nucleotides read TGTGCCAGCAGCTTACTAGATACGCAGTATTTT. Protein product: CASSLLDTQYF.

The chain joins TRBV7-9 to TRBJ1-1; D not certain. From germline, CDR1 is SEHNR and CDR2 FQNEAQ (reference sequence). This CDR3 has 13 amino acids. Trimming removed 1 base at V and 7 bases at J, with 10 bases between. The CDR3 is CASSLGGSDEAFF. In DNA, the CDR3 is TGTGCCAGCAGCTTAGGCGGCTCGGATGAAGCTTTCTTT.

The count of this clone is one. The chain combines TRBV6-1 with TRBJ1-6; 7 nucleotides match TRBD1. Germline CDR1 MNHNS, CDR2 SASEGT. The CDR3 is made up of 13 amino acids. The junction had 7 bases not matched to a gene; V was cut back by 9 bases and J by 8 bases. CDR3 nucleotides: TGTGCCAGTAGACAGGGTTTTCATTCACCCCTCCACTTT. Encoded protein: CASRQGFHSPLHF.

The chain recombines TRBV19 with TRBJ1-5; D is unresolved. Germline CDR1 LNHDA, CDR2 SQIVND (reference sequence). With 3 bases removed from V and 10 bases from J, the gap between germline ends came to 10 bases. CDR3 length: 12 amino acids. The DNA of the CDR3 is TGTGCCAGTAGTATTGGAGGGCCACCCCAGCATTTT. Translation: CASSIGGPPQHF.

The chain has TRBV10-2 and TRBJ1-2, with 9 bases that match TRBD1. With V trimmed by 6 bases and J by 2 bases, 4 bases remained unmatched. This CDR3 has 14 residues. CDR1 WSHSY and CDR2 SAAADI come from the germline V gene. This CDR3 reads CASRGQGENYGYTF. CDR3 in DNA: TGCGCCAGCAGGGGACAGGGCGAAAACTATGGCTACACCTTC.

This clone is medium-sized by share. This chain uses TRBV27 with TRBJ2-1, with D tentatively TRBD1 (6 bases). The CDR3 totals 15 residues. With 0 bases removed from V and 4 bases from J, the gap between germline ends came to 10 bases. CDR1 and CDR2 from the germline V gene are MNHEY and SMNVEV (reference sequence). The CDR3 sequence: CASSLSWGTYNEQFF. In nucleotides, the CDR3 is TGTGCCAGCAGTTTATCATGGGGGACATACAATGAGCAGTTCTTC.

This chain joins TRBV6-5 and TRBJ2-7, with TRBD1 matching over 8 bases. Germline CDR1 reads MNHEY; CDR2 reads SVGAGI. With V trimmed by 6 bases and J by 0 bases, 4 bases remained unmatched. The CDR3 covers 14 residues. CDR3 DNA: TGTGCCAGCAGAGGACAGGGAAACTCCTACGAGCAGTACTTC. Residues: CASRGQGNSYEQYF.